This T cell receptor beta chain was captured by sequencing in a study of blood T cell repertoires in COVID-19. V shed 2 bases, J shed 4 bases, and the junction held 4 bases outside the gene matches. CDR1 is SQVTM and CDR2 is ANQGSEA in the germline V gene. The length of the CDR3 is 13 residues. Methods used by the authors: How many nucleated cells were present was estimated from reference gene primer amplification. Clones were read by immunoSEQ multiplex PCR, and TCRdb kept only the in-frame ones, dropping some. That table gives V, J and clone size, and the DNA gave D and trimming. This table holds 200,000 to 250,000 clones, around 82% found once.

The source is a woman aged 65 to 85 with acute or convalescent COVID-19. Sequenced input: peripheral blood. V and J are TRBV29-1 and TRBJ1-1; 7 bases are a match to TRBD1. DNA of the CDR3: TGCAGCGTTGAAAGGGGGCAGGGCACTGAAGCTTTCTTT. Protein: CSVERGQGTEAFF.